This T cell receptor (beta chain) was sequenced for a study of shared clonotypes between healthy human individuals (dated by TCRdb to the early 2020s). Some background on the complete study: The cohort included a few men and a couple of women between 18 and 49 years of age. Per donor, three plates each were used for CD4 naive and CD4 memory, two for CD8 naive, and one for CD8 memory. The study deeply sequenced blood TCR repertoires of about 5 healthy adults to estimate repertoire size and the extent of clonotype sharing between individuals. Libraries were prepared and TCR repertoires were sequenced by different laboratories using diverse techniques, in order to increase sequencing depth and limit assay-specific biases. Per donor, leukapheresis produced somewhere between about 0.8 and 9 billion PBMCs. On the study overall, not on this receptor specifically: Larger estimated clonotype richness was generally found for naive subsets than for memory subsets. Sampling was restricted to blood, and TCR repertoires in tissue are likely to differ from TCR repertoires in blood. Across a few donors, about 5.2% of naive CD4, more than 3% of naive CD8, under 2.5% of memory CD4, and roughly 0.4% of memory CD8 clonotypes were shared. Rarefaction of sorted-subset datasets indicated incomplete sequencing despite the large sequencing depth. Because the study included a small number of donors, the genetic and exposure-history diversity represented was limited. Pairwise subsampling led to the expectation that sequencing depth would affect the degree of clonotype sharing among donors. Clonotypes shared by all four sorted-subset donors showed higher generation probabilities than non-shared clonotypes.

TCR CDR3 regions were amplified from genomic DNA by multiplex PCR using the deep immunoSEQ assay. Extracted genomic DNA from each cell subset was distributed evenly across all wells of several immunoSEQ 96-well plates, and each plate was treated as a replicate. For sorted subsets, each replicate PCR was loaded with approximately 200 ng genomic DNA, equivalent to approximately 33,000 T cell genomes. The purified libraries were quantified using a Qubit 3.0 fluorometer, sized with a Bioanalyzer 2100, and then quantified again using the KAPA Library Quantification kit. Every immunoSEQ 96-well plate was sequenced on a dedicated single-read 150-cycle Illumina NextSeq 550 flow cell. In the paper's pipeline: Because the immunoSEQ output included only junctional sequences and no quality scores, the filtering could not be the same as the filtering used for full-length reads. To assign V/J genes and CDR3, sequences were annotated against IMGT germline references using PyIR, a Python wrapper for IgBLAST v1.9. Reads were filtered out if the reads had weak V/J assignments (E-value above 1e-6), no CDR3, stop codons, out-of-frame junctions, or ambiguous translated residues. V3J clonotypes were defined by identical inferred V gene, J gene, and CDR3 amino acid sequence. To compute the percentage overlap between repertoires, the number of shared unique clonotypes was divided by the size of the smaller repertoire. Richness of each repertoire was evaluated using RTK rarefaction, the Chao1 estimator, and Recon v2.1 estimates of unobserved clonotypes. OLGA was used to compute generation probabilities for all TCRbeta clonotypes that the gDNA method yielded from several donors. Here the immuneACCESS table is served through TCRdb, limited to in-frame sequences with V and J called. Missing clones are a known gap in these copies; in checked studies unresolved V genes cover under half, and the rest lacks a known reason. The D gene and trimming were derived from the DNA, and the V and J assignments and clone size from that table. Across this sample there are about 2 million clones, with about 95% seen only once. The leading ten clones occupy about 1.1% of the sample.

CD8 naive samples were CD45RO-negative cells positively selected for CCR7, giving a CD45RA+CCR7+ population that excluded TemRA cells. Healthy HIV-negative adults with no recently reported acute infections or vaccinations were included as donors. Every donor was a Caucasian adult living in Nashville, Tennessee, USA. Blood was collected by leukapheresis, and PBMCs were isolated by Ficoll-Histopaque density gradient centrifugation and then cryopreserved in liquid nitrogen vapor phase. Analytical flow cytometry was used to check the purity and quantity of every magnetically sorted T cell population. Each sorted fraction had its genomic DNA isolated and then quantified by UV absorbance on a Nanodrop 2000c. As for this clone: The antigen it recognizes is unknown. Per-base quality was not reported, and no clone a single base away is much larger than it.

Trimming costs V 8 bases and J 3 bases, and their ends lie 20 bases apart. The CDR3 holds 16 amino acids from the cysteine to the phenylalanine. CDR3 DNA is the only sequence kept; it has 48 bases, read in frame from the first base. The germline V gene encodes CDR1 SEHNR and CDR2 FQNEAQ (reference sequence). The receptor comes from a man between 18 and 35 years old in good health. The sequence joins TRBV7-9 to TRBJ2-1; the D gene is possibly TRBD1 or TRBD2, each agreeing over 5 bases. Sequencing input: naive CD8+ T cells sorted from blood. This sample's cell subset or site label indicates: CD45RA+CCR7+. CDR3 reads: CASRPGSGHNYNEQFF. The sequenced DNA: TGTGCCAGCCGTCCGGGATCCGGACATAACTACAATGAGCAGTTCTTC.